The sequence of this T cell receptor beta chain was determined in a study of control samples from healthy donors and cancer patients. Here immunoSEQ multiplex PCR was the method, and the copy in TCRdb shows in-frame clones only, minus some. The table includes about 160,000 clones, 94% detected once. Trimming removed 2 bases from V and 0 bases from J, with 10 bases in between. The CDR3 is made up of 15 amino acids. The germline CDR1 and CDR2 sequences are SGHVS and FNYEAQ. The V call is TRBV7-6, the J call TRBJ1-1; D not resolved. The TCR sequence derives from a woman between 35 and 50 years old in good health. Sequencing used blood. CDR3 residues: CASSLTTAMNTEAFF. The CDR3 DNA reads as TGTGCCAGCAGCTTAACTACGGCGATGAACACTGAAGCTTTCTTT.